Presented here are 15 T cell receptor beta chains from one specimen sequenced in a study of cytomegalovirus exposure and HLA in healthy donors. Vbeta (60) and Jbeta (13) primers were used in the PCR. The data were produced by immunoSEQ multiplex PCR, yet TCRdb's version contains in-frame clones alone and is incomplete. The repertoire holds about 130,000 clones, with about 78% as singletons. Sequencing input: PBMCs. All receptors derive from a man aged 50-59 years in good health and CMV-seropositive.

The rearrangement joins TRBV28 to TRBJ1-1, with 8 positions matching TRBD1. This CDR3 is built from 15 residues. Unmatched junction bases numbered 8, after V lost 5 bases and J lost 3 bases. Germline CDR1 MDHEN, CDR2 SYDVKM. CDR3 DNA sequence: TGTGCCAGCAGTCAACACAGGGGGTTGCACACTGAAGCTTTCTTT. It is translated as CASSQHRGLHTEAFF.

V is TRBV5-1 and J is TRBJ2-7; TRBD2 matches at 7 bases. Looked up from germline, CDR1 is SGHRS and CDR2 is YFSETQ. V lost 4 bases and J lost 0; bases outside the gene matches: 7. This CDR3 has 15 residues. The CDR3 DNA is TGCGCCAGCAGCCCCCCGGGGGGAAACTCCTACGAGCAGTACTTC. This sequence encodes CASSPPGGNSYEQYF.

The chain couples TRBV7-4 to TRBJ2-7; D is perhaps TRBD2 (7 bases). This CDR3 spans 15 amino acids. Trimming pared 2 bases from V and 6 bases from J, leaving 17 bases between. The germline CDR1 and CDR2 sequences are SGHVT and SQSDAQ. The CDR3 loop is CASSLTGRDESEQYF. CDR3 nucleotides: TGTGCCAGCAGCTTAACAGGGAGGGACGAAAGCGAGCAGTACTTC.

The rearrangement uses TRBV15 and TRBJ1-2; 7 bases map to TRBD1. The CDR3 loop spans 13 amino acids. From germline, CDR1 is LNHNV and CDR2 YYDKDF (reference sequence). J gave up 7 bases and V 4 bases, and 6 bases lay outside the gene matches. The CDR3 region has the DNA TGTGCCACCAGCATGACAGGGAAGGCTGGCTACACCTTC. Amino acid sequence: CATSMTGKAGYTF. The full variable domain, with the rest looked up from reference TRBV15 and TRBJ1-2, is DAMVIQNPRYQVTQFGKPVTLSCSQTLNHNVMYWYQQKSSQAPKLLFHYYDKDFNNEADTPDNFQSRRPNTSFCFLDIRSPGLGDTAMYLCATSMTGKAGYTFGSGTRLTVV.

The V gene is TRBV5-6, the J gene TRBJ1-2; weak D call: TRBD1 (6 bases). Trimming stripped 0 bases from V and 8 bases from J, with 14 bases between. The CDR3 is 14 residues long. Germline values: CDR1 SGHDT, CDR2 YYEEEE. The CDR3 loop reads CASSLAGGHIGYTF. In nucleotides, the CDR3 is TGTGCCAGCAGCTTGGCCGGGGGGCATATAGGCTACACCTTC.

This chain joins TRBV6-5 and TRBJ2-3, with TRBD1 identical over 8 bases. The germline gives CDR1 MNHEY, CDR2 SVGAGI. The ends lost 2 bases at V and 5 bases at J; junction bases unmatched: 9. There are 16 residues in the CDR3. The DNA for the CDR3 is TGTGCCAGCAGTTACCCGAACAGACAGGGGAAAGATACGCAGTATTTT. Translated, it gives CASSYPNRQGKDTQYF.

In this sample, this clone turned up once. The chain couples TRBV5-4 to TRBJ2-7, with TRBD2 as a possible D gene (5 bases). The V end was cut by 0 bases, the J end by 6 bases, with 10 bases between. Germline lookup yields CDR1 SGHNT and CDR2 YYREEE (reference sequence). The CDR3 consists of 13 residues. CDR3 sequence reads: CASSLGGGSEQYF. CDR3 nucleotides: TGTGCCAGCAGCTTGGGTGGTGGGAGCGAGCAGTACTTC.

The chain combines TRBV6-1 with TRBJ2-3; D ambiguous. Deletions cut 1 base from V and 4 bases from J, with 9 bases between. Looked up from germline, CDR1 is MNHNS and CDR2 is SASEGT. This CDR3 is built from 14 residues. The CDR3 reads CASSEGLGADTQYF. The DNA of the CDR3 is TGTGCCAGCAGTGAAGGCCTAGGCGCAGATACGCAGTATTTT.

J is TRBJ1-4 and V is TRBV19, with TRBD1 as a possible D gene (5 bases). The V and J ends lost 4 bases and 8 bases respectively, with 23 bases between them. This CDR3 spans 17 amino acids. Germline assignment: CDR1 LNHDA and CDR2 SQIVND (reference sequence). In DNA, the CDR3 is TGTGCCAGTAGTAATCCCTCGGTGACCCTGCGGGGGGAAAAACTGTTTTTT. Residues: CASSNPSVTLRGEKLFF.

The chain couples TRBV6-4 to TRBJ1-1; D is unresolved. V was pared by 7 bases and J by 3 bases, with 15 bases between. The CDR3 is made up of 14 amino acids. Germline lookup yields CDR1 MRHNA and CDR2 SNTAGT. The CDR3 nucleotides read TGTGCCAGCAAGATAAACTATCATGACACTGAAGCTTTCTTT. Its protein product is CASKINYHDTEAFF.

This sequence joins TRBV18 and TRBJ1-1; possibly TRBD1 for D (5 bases). The CDR3 runs 13 residues. V lost 3 bases and J lost 6, with 11 bases in between. The germline V gene encodes CDR1 KGHSH and CDR2 LQKENI. The CDR3 nucleotides are TGTGCCAGCTCACCTGGGGCAGGGTCTGAAGCTTTCTTT. Its translation: CASSPGAGSEAFF.

The chain joins TRBV5-5 to TRBJ1-5; no definite D call. V gave up 2 bases and J gave up 3 bases, with 3 bases separating them. Germline CDR1 reads SGHKS; CDR2 reads YYEKEE (reference sequence). The CDR3 length is 12 residues. Here the CDR3 reads CASSFINQPQHF. The DNA for the CDR3 is TGTGCCAGCAGCTTCATCAATCAGCCCCAGCATTTT. The full variable domain, with the rest looked up from reference TRBV5-5 and TRBJ1-5, is DAGVTQSPTHLIKTRGQQVTLRCSPISGHKSVSWYQQVLGQGPQFIFQYYEKEERGRGNFPDRFSARQFPNYSSELNVNALLLGDSALYLCASSFINQPQHFGDGTRLSIL.

This clone was picked up a small number of times. The V gene is TRBV18, the J gene TRBJ1-1; 9 bases are a match to TRBD1. The germline V gene has CDR1 KGHSH and CDR2 LQKENI. The CDR3 is 15 amino acids. Unmatched junction bases numbered 1, after V lost 1 base and J lost 1 base. The CDR3 DNA sequence: TGTGCCAGCTCACCACAGACAGGGGGGAACACTGAAGCTTTCTTT. This sequence encodes CASSPQTGGNTEAFF.

V gene TRBV6-1 combines with J gene TRBJ2-2; the D gene is possibly TRBD2 (5 bases). The CDR3 runs to 15 residues. The V and J ends lost 6 bases and 3 bases respectively, with 14 bases between them. Germline V gene lookup returns CDR1 MNHNS and CDR2 SASEGT. The CDR3 coding sequence is TGTGCCAGCAGCCCCCACAATAGCGACACCGGGGAGCTGTTTTTT. Its protein product is CASSPHNSDTGELFF.

The CDR3 sequence is CASSIGGTSNSPLHF. CDR3 nucleotide sequence: TGTGCCAGTAGTATAGGGGGGACAAGTAATTCACCCCTCCACTTT. J is TRBJ1-6 and V is TRBV19; a possible D gene is TRBD1 (6 bases). Trimming stripped 1 base from V and 6 bases from J, with 10 bases between. The germline V gene has CDR1 LNHDA and CDR2 SQIVND (reference sequence). The CDR3 runs to 15 residues.